Detailed here is one T cell receptor beta chain. The antigen is not known. Using its own MiXCR run on the 5' RACE reads, TCRdb lists one record per CDR3 protein. The table includes about 580,000 distinct CDR3 sequences, around 16% detected once. The data were taken from a study of T cells after yellow fever vaccination. Study-wide findings and caveats: It was the secondary response that reached its peak faster, day 5 versus 15, but it was weaker.

The CDR3 is 15 amino acids. V lost 0 bases and J lost 4, with 12 bases in between. Per germline, CDR1 MGHRA and CDR2 YSYEKL. The receptor was isolated from a man aged 18 to 35 who received the YFV17D yellow fever vaccine. The sample here was PBMCs, taken about 5 days after the first yellow fever vaccination. The chain uses TRBV4-1 and TRBJ1-2; perhaps TRBD1 as D (6 bases). Here the CDR3 DNA reads TGCGCCAGCAGCCAAGAGGACGGGACACTCTATGGCTACACCTTC. Amino acids: CASSQEDGTLYGYTF.